A single sample gave rise to the 17 T cell receptor beta chains below, sequenced in a study of T cell clonality in common variable immunodeficiency. Overall study results and limits: Fewer deletions and N-nucleotide insertions were reportedly seen in common variable immunodeficiency TCR beta sequences.

Which antigens these TCRs recognize remains unknown. Method: immunoSEQ multiplex PCR; TCRdb's copy keeps in-frame clones and lacks some. This sample has roughly 30,000 clones, each found more than once. The sample consisted of peripheral blood mononuclear cells. The receptor set was obtained from a human donor with common variable immunodeficiency.

A note on this clone: Coverage ceases 3 residues before the CDR3 finishes, and the germline J gene fills in the end. This chain joins TRBV20-1 and TRBJ2-1; 9 nucleotides align to TRBD2. This CDR3 has 15 residues. Trimming cost V 5 bases and J 6 bases; bases outside gene matches: 11. The V gene's germline CDR1 is DFQATT and CDR2 SNEGSKA (reference sequence). CDR3 sequence: CSACTGTSCGNEQFF. The DNA read from the CDR3 is TGCAGTGCTTGCACCGGGACTAGCTGTGGCAATGAG.

Note on this clone: The read ends 3 residues shy of where the CDR3 ends; the end is completed using the germline J gene. This sequence joins TRBV30 and TRBJ1-4; a possible D gene is TRBD1 (5 bases). Trimming took off 4 bases at V and 3 bases at J, with 15 bases between the two ends. In germline, CDR1 is GTSNPN, CDR2 SVGIG (reference sequence). The CDR3 totals 15 residues. The covered CDR3 bases are TGTGCCTGGACGGTCGACGGGGGAGCTAATGAAAAA. Protein product: CAWTVDGGANEK. The whole CDR3 protein is CAWTVDGGANEKLFF.

This clone occurred many times. The sequence runs out 3 residues before the end of the CDR3; the remainder is reconstructed from the germline J gene. The same CDR3 also results from other DNA sequences found in this sample. The chain couples TRBV19 to TRBJ2-2; D ambiguous. Germline V lookup: CDR1 LNHDA, CDR2 SQIVND (reference sequence). The CDR3 extends over 14 amino acids. V was cut by 2 bases and J by 1 base, with 5 bases left in between. Incomplete CDR3 DNA: TGTGCCAGTAGTATATCAGGGAACACCGGGGAG. Protein product: CASSISGNTGE. In full, the CDR3 is CASSISGNTGELFF.

This clone has at least ten counts. The read halts 3 residues ahead of the CDR3 end, with the missing end drawn from the germline J gene. The chain couples TRBV7-3 to TRBJ2-1; TRBD2 matches at 11 bases. Germline assignment: CDR1 SGHTA and CDR2 FQGTGA. This CDR3 is 15 amino acids long. V lost 1 base to trimming and J lost 4 bases; unmatched junction nucleotides: 0. The CDR3: CASSLRLAGYNEQFF. The CDR3 bases that were read are TGTGCCAGCAGCTTAAGACTAGCGGGGTACAATGAG. Full variable domain (remainder filled in from reference TRBV7-3 and TRBJ2-1): GAGVSQTPSNKVTEKGKYVELRCDPISGHTALYWYRQSLGQGPEFLIYFQGTGAADDSGLPNDRFFAVRPEGSVSTLKIQRTERGDSAVYLCASSLRLAGYNEQFFGPGTRLTVL.

This clone was observed at least ten times. The read comes to an end 3 residues before the CDR3 does, leaving the germline J gene to fill in the end. This chain connects TRBV20-1 to TRBJ1-4; 8 bases line up with TRBD1. From germline, CDR1 is DFQATT and CDR2 SNEGSKA (reference sequence). The CDR3 is made up of 17 amino acids. V gave up 3 bases and J gave up 7 bases; unmatched junction bases: 16. Here the CDR3 reads CSASKLFRTGRSEKLFF. CDR3 DNA, as far as it was read: TGCAGTGCTAGTAAGCTATTTAGGACAGGGAGGAGTGAAAAA.

There are a few counts of this clone. The chain's CDR3 is CASSLDTYTDTQYF. CDR3 bases read: TGTGCCAGCAGCTTAGATACCTACACAGATACG. The V and J genes are TRBV7-2 and TRBJ2-3; D gene unclear. The read gets to within 3 residues of the CDR3 end, and the germline J gene fills in the rest. CDR1 is SGHTA, CDR2 FQGNSA, per germline. The CDR3 consists of 14 residues. Trimming removed 1 base at V and 2 bases at J, with 7 bases between.

This clone was observed at least ten times. The read finishes 3 residues shy of the CDR3 end, and the germline J gene is used to complete it. V and J are TRBV7-2 and TRBJ1-2; 12 bases line up with TRBD1. The CDR3 contains 15 residues. The germline gives CDR1 SGHTA, CDR2 FQGNSA. The CDR3 here is CASSTWGQGAGGYTF. CDR3 DNA, as far as it was read: TGTGCCAGCAGCACGTGGGGACAGGGGGCAGGGGGC.

This clone was seen more than once but under ten times. The read ends 3 residues shy of where the CDR3 ends; the end is completed using the germline J gene. The chain recombines TRBV7-6 with TRBJ1-3; TRBD1 might be the D (5 bases). Trimming removed 4 bases from V and 2 bases from J, with 18 bases in between. Germline CDR1 SGHVS, CDR2 FNYEAQ. The CDR3 spans 17 residues. The CDR3 here is CASSSLSGFQTGNTIYF. The part of the CDR3 DNA that was read is TGTGCCAGCAGCTCGCTGTCAGGGTTTCAGACTGGAAACACC.

This clone showed up just a few times. The read comes to an end 3 residues before the CDR3 does, leaving the germline J gene to fill in the end. This chain joins TRBV20-1 and TRBJ1-3; tentatively, D is TRBD1 (6 bases). In germline, CDR1 is DFQATT, CDR2 SNEGSKA (reference sequence). The CDR3 is 14 residues long. The sequenced part of the CDR3 DNA is TGCAGTGCTACCCTAGCGGGGGGCCAACCTAGT. It is translated as CSATLAGGQPS. The entire CDR3 protein is CSATLAGGQPSIYF.

The sample holds many counts of this clone. The read comes to an end 3 residues before the CDR3 does, leaving the germline J gene to fill in the end. The chain uses TRBV7-9 and TRBJ2-4, with 9 bases lining up with TRBD2. Germline CDR1 is SEHNR and CDR2 is FQNEAQ (reference sequence). The V and J ends lost 3 bases and 6 bases, in that order; junction bases with no gene match: 6. There are 15 residues in the CDR3. The DNA read from the CDR3 is TGTGCCAGCAGCTTCTCAGCGGGGGGTTCAAACATT. Residues: CASSFSAGGSNI. The complete CDR3 reads CASSFSAGGSNIQYF.

This clone has a count of ten or more. The CDR3 end is not reached by the read, which stops 3 residues before it; the germline J gene fills it in. The chain recombines TRBV23-1 with TRBJ1-1; D ambiguous. TRBV23-1 is identified as an open reading frame with a role that is uncertain. The germline V and J ends were trimmed by 2 bases and 5 bases, with 12 bases remaining between them. The CDR3 runs to 14 residues. The chain's CDR3 is CASSQRHGWTEAFF. The CDR3 bases that were read are TGCGCCAGCAGTCAAAGACACGGCTGGACTGAA.

This clone was picked up a small number of times. The read terminates 3 residues before the CDR3 end, so the remaining end is supplied by the germline J gene. The chain carries TRBV7-6 and TRBJ2-3; 14 bases are a match to TRBD2. V lost 5 bases, J lost 4 bases, and 11 bases stayed unmatched. Germline CDR1 and CDR2: SGHVS and FNYEAQ. CDR3 length: 18 amino acids. The CDR3 bases that were read are TGTGCCAGCAGCCAGACTAGCGGGGGGGCCTCTAAAGCAGATACG. Encoded protein: CASSQTSGGASKADT. The full CDR3 reads CASSQTSGGASKADTQYF.

Comment on this clone: The CDR3 is cut off 3 residues early in the read; its end comes from the germline J gene. The V call is TRBV7-8, the J call TRBJ1-1; TRBD1 matches at 8 bases. Germline CDR1 is SGHVS and CDR2 is FQNEAQ. The CDR3 runs 17 residues. V gave up 3 bases and J gave up 2 bases; unmatched junction bases: 11. This CDR3 is CASSFPRAGGKNTEAFF. CDR3 DNA (partial): TGTGCCAGCAGCTTCCCACGCGCAGGGGGCAAAAACACTGAA.

CDR3 sequence reads: CASSLRGHGWNEQYF. The CDR3 bases that were read are TGTGCCAGTAGTCTCAGGGGTCATGGATGGAACGAG. The chain is built from TRBV19 and TRBJ2-7; D may be TRBD1 (6 bases). The CDR3 goes on 3 residues after the read ends, and that part is filled in from the germline J gene. The germline V gene encodes CDR1 LNHDA and CDR2 SQIVND (reference sequence). V lost 5 bases, J lost 5 bases, and 19 bases lay in between. The CDR3 covers 15 residues.

This clone occurred many times. From the germline J gene comes the end of the CDR3, since the read stops 3 residues before it. The chain carries TRBV30 and TRBJ1-1; 9 bases are shared with TRBD1. Trimming took 2 bases from V and 4 from J; bases not matched to a gene: 2. The CDR3 loop spans 13 amino acids. Germline loops: CDR1 GTSNPN, CDR2 SVGIG (reference sequence). The CDR3 DNA, read in part, is TGTGCCTGGAGTACGACAGGGGGCACTGAA. Its translation: CAWSTTGGTE. The whole CDR3 protein is CAWSTTGGTEAFF.

This clone turned up a few times. The read falls 3 residues short of the CDR3 end, and the missing part is taken from the germline J gene. J is TRBJ2-5 and V is TRBV5-1; D is possibly TRBD2 (7 bases). V lost 3 bases and J lost 2, with 11 bases in between. Germline CDR1 is SGHRS and CDR2 is YFSETQ. CDR3 length equals 14 residues. CDR3 DNA, as far as it was read: TGCGCCAGCAGCTGGGGGGGCAGTCAAGAGACC. It encodes CASSWGGSQET. The full CDR3 protein reads CASSWGGSQETQYF. The full variable domain, completed using reference TRBV5-1 and TRBJ2-5, is KAGVTQTPRYLIKTRGQQVTLSCSPISGHRSVSWYQQTPGQGLQFLFEYFSETQRNKGNFPGRFSGRQFSNSRSEMNVSTLELGDSALYLCASSWGGSQETQYFGPGTRLLVL.

Note on this clone: The CDR3 end lies 3 residues beyond the end of the read and is filled in from the germline J gene. J is TRBJ2-5 and V is TRBV5-1; D may match TRBD1 or TRBD2 (7 bases each). The V and J ends lost 5 bases and 2 bases respectively, with 16 bases between them. Germline values: CDR1 SGHRS, CDR2 YFSETQ. This CDR3 spans 15 amino acids. The CDR3: CASRLQGRGQETQYF. The DNA read from the CDR3 is TGCGCCAGCAGGTTACAGGGGAGGGGGCAAGAGACC.